This T cell receptor beta chain is drawn from a study of cytomegalovirus exposure and HLA in healthy donors. Notes on this clone: Antigen specificity is unknown.

60 Vbeta and 13 Jbeta primers were used in PCR. Profiled with immunoSEQ multiplex PCR; TCRdb holds only in-frame clones, not every one. The profile covers about 260,000 clones, with about 83% appearing a single time and 2% to 2.5% taken by the ten largest. The CDR3 runs 16 residues. The trim removed 2 bases at V and 2 bases at J, leaving 6 bases unmatched. Looked up from germline, CDR1 is ENHRY and CDR2 is SYGVKD. Study-level points and caveats: For cytomegalovirus status, the classifier reportedly gave diagnoses with high specificity and sensitivity.

The chain carries TRBV10-3 and TRBJ2-3; 8 nucleotides match TRBD2. Sample: PBMCs. This receptor was taken from a woman aged 40 to 50 in good health and CMV-seropositive. DNA of the CDR3: TGTGCCATCAGTGAGCCGGGACTAGAGATCACAGATACGCAGTATTTT. This encodes CAISEPGLEITDTQYF.